This T cell receptor (beta chain) was sequenced during a study of T cells in Graves' hyperthyroidism and ophthalmopathy. This clonotype was picked up a small number of times. What it recognizes is unknown. There were TCR beta CDR3 regions amplified from RNA transcripts. A set of HTBI primers served as the primers for a first-round RT-PCR of the TCR CDR3. TCRdb re-analysed the multiplex PCR reads in MiXCR, keeping a single row per CDR3 protein. The sample has roughly 500,000 distinct CDR3 sequences; 40% to 55% are singletons. Findings of the study overall: Most expanded thyroid clonotypes above 0.001 recurred in blood.

V lost 1 base and J lost 2, with 8 bases in between. CDR1 is LNHNV and CDR2 is YYDKDF in the germline V gene (reference sequence). The CDR3 totals 14 residues. The chain uses TRBV15 and TRBJ1-2; D not certain. This receptor was identified in an adult woman with Graves' disease, either hyperthyroidism or ophthalmopathy (not recorded which). The sequencing sample was made of peripheral blood or thyroid tissue (not recorded which). The CDR3 loop reads CATSRARLNYGYTF. The CDR3 DNA reads as TGTGCCACCAGCAGAGCGCGGTTAAACTATGGCTACACCTTC.